The clone carrying this T cell receptor (beta chain) has a handful of counts. Antigen specificity is unknown. After removal of 6 bases from V and 6 bases from J, the junction contained 16 bases not matched to a gene. This CDR3 has 16 residues. Looked up from germline, CDR1 is SQVTM and CDR2 is ANQGSEA. The sample is drawn from a study of T-cell reconstitution after alpha-beta-depleted transplantation in children. Unique molecular identifiers tagged the TCRbeta library. TCRdb recomputed calls from the PCR reads with MiXCR, one row per CDR3 protein. The sample shows 200,000 to 250,000 distinct CDR3 sequences, about a tenth of them seen only once. Study-level findings and limits: Some patients' high day-60 TCRbeta diversity was attributed to recipient cells surviving conditioning. Several hundred graft clones that had expanded were reportedly the source of alpha-beta T cells about two months after transplant. T-cell numbers and diversity one year post-transplant derived largely from freshly generated T cells.

The source is a child younger than two with acute myeloid leukemia, due to receive a stem cell transplant. V gene TRBV29-1 combines with J gene TRBJ2-1; 8 nucleotides line up with TRBD1. Sequencing used PBMCs, obtained before TCRalphabeta/CD19-depleted stem cell transplant. This chain's CDR3 is CSVGPDRGTFGNEQFF. CDR3 bases: TGCAGCGTCGGCCCCGACAGGGGCACGTTTGGCAATGAGCAGTTCTTC.